The clone carrying this T cell receptor beta chain turned up a few times. Its antigen is currently unknown. The sample belongs to a study of beta chain features in type 1 diabetes. Isolated RNA was reverse transcribed in full, so expressed TCRB transcripts were sequenced. Using immunoSEQ multiplex PCR, the repertoire was profiled, and TCRdb retains in-frame clones only, with some absent. The table includes some 300,000 clones, around 7.8% detected once. Notes on the study in general: Across patients, naive, central memory and Treg TCRB repertoires exhibited apparently greater similarity than was observed across healthy donors.

Specimen: central memory CD4+ T cells from blood. This receptor was identified in a woman aged 18 to 35 in good health.

This CDR3 reads CASSEFRTAWGANVLTF. In DNA, the CDR3 is TGTGCCAGCAGTGAATTCCGGACAGCTTGGGGGGCCAACGTCCTGACTTTC. The gene calls are TRBV6-1 and TRBJ2-6; D possibly corresponds to TRBD1 (6 bases). Trimming removed 2 bases at V and 4 bases at J, with 15 bases between. Germline V gene data show CDR1 as MNHNS and CDR2 as SASEGT. There are 17 residues in the CDR3.